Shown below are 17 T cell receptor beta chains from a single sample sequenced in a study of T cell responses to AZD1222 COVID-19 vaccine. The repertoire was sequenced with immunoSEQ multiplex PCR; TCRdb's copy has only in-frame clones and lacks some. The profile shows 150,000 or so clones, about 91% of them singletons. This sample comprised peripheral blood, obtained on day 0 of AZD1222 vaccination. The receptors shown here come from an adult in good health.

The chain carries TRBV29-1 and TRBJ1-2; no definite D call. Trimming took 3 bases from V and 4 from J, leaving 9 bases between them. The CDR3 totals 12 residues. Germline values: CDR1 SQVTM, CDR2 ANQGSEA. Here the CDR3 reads CSVETPPYGYTF. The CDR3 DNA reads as TGCAGCGTTGAGACACCCCCCTATGGCTACACCTTC.

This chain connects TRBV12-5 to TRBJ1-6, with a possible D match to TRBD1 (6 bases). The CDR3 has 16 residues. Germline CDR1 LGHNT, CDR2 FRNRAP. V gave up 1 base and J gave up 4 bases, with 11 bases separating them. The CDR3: CASGLESGHYNSPLHF. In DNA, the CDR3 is TGTGCTAGTGGTTTGGAATCGGGACATTATAATTCACCCCTCCACTTT.

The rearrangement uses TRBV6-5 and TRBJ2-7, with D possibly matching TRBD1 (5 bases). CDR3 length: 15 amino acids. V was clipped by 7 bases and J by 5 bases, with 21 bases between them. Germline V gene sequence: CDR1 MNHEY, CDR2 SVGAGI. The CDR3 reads CASTSYIAGKHEQYF. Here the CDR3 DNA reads TGTGCCAGCACAAGTTACATAGCAGGGAAGCACGAGCAGTACTTC.

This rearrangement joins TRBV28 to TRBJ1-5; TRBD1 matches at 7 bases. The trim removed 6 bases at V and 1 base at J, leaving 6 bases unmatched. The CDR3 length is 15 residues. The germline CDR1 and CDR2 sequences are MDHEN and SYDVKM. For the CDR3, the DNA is TGTGCCAGCAGGTTGACAGGGCTGAGCAATCAGCCCCAGCATTTT. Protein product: CASRLTGLSNQPQHF.

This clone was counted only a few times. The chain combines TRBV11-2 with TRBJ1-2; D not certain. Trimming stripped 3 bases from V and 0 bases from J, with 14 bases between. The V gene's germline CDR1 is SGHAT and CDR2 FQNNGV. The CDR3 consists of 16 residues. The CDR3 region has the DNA TGTGCCAGCAGCTTTCCCCGTGGAAGGCCTAACTATGGCTACACCTTC. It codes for CASSFPRGRPNYGYTF.

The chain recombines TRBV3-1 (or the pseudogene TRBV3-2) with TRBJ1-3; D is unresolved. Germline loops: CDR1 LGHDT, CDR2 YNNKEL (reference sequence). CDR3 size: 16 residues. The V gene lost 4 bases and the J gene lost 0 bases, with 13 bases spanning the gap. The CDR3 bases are TGTGCCAGCAGCCGCCGGACGATCCGCTCTGGAAACACCATATATTTT. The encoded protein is CASSRRTIRSGNTIYF.

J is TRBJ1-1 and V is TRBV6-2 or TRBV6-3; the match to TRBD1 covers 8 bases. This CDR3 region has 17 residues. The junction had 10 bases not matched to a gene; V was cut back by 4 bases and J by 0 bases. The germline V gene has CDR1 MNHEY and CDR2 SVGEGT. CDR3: CASSLPRGQEMNTEAFF. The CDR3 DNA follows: TGTGCCAGCAGTTTACCTAGGGGACAGGAGATGAACACTGAAGCTTTCTTT.

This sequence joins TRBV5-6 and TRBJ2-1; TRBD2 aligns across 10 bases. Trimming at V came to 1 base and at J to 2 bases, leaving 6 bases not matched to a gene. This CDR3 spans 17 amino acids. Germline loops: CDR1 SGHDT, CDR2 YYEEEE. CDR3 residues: CASSLYPLAGAYNEQFF. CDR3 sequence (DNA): TGTGCCAGCAGCTTGTACCCTCTAGCGGGAGCCTACAATGAGCAGTTCTTC. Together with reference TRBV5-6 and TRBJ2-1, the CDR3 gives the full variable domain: DAGVTQSPTHLIKTRGQQVTLRCSPKSGHDTVSWYQQALGQGPQFIFQYYEEEERQRGNFPDRFSGHQFPNYSSELNVNALLLGDSALYLCASSLYPLAGAYNEQFFGPGTRLTVL.

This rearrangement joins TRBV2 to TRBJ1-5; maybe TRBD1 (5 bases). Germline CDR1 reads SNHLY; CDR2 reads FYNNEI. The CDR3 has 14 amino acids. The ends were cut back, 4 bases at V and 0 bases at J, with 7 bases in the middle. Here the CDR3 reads CASSAGGSNQPQHF. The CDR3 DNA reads TGTGCCAGCAGTGCTGGGGGTAGCAATCAGCCCCAGCATTTT.

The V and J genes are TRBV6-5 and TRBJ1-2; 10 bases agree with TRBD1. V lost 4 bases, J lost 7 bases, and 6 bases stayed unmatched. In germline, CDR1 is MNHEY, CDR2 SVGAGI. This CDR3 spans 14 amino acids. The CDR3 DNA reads TGTGCCAGCAGTTTAGTGGACAGGGGGATTGGCTACACCTTC. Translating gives CASSLVDRGIGYTF.

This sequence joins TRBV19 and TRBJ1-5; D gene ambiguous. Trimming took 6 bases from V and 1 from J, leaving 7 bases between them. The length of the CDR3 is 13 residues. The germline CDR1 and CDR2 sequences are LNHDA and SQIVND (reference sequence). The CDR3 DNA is TGTGCCAGTAGCCGCAGGAGCAATCAGCCCCAGCATTTT. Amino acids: CASSRRSNQPQHF.

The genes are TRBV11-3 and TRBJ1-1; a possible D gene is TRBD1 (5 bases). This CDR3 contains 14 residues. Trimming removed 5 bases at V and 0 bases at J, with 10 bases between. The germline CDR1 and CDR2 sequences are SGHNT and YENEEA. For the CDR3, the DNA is TGTGCCAGCAGCCGCGGGACGGTGAACACTGAAGCTTTCTTT. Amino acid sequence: CASSRGTVNTEAFF.

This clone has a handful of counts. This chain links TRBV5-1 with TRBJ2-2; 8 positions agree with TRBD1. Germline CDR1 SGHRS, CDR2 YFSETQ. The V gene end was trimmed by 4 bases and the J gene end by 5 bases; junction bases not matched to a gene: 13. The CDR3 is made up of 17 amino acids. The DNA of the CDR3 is TGCGCCAGCAGCGTTGACCCAGGGGGCGCGGGAACCGGGGAGCTGTTTTTT. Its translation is CASSVDPGGAGTGELFF.

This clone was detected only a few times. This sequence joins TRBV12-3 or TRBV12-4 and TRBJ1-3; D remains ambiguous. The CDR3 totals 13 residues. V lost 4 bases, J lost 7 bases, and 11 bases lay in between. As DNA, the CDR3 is TGTGCCAGCAGTTCCCCCCAGGCCAACACCATATATTTT. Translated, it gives CASSSPQANTIYF.

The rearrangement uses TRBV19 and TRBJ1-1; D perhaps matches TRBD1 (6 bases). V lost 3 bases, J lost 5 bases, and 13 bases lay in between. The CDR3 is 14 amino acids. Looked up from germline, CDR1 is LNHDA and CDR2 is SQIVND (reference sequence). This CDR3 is CASSISRGRTEAFF. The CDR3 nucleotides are TGTGCCAGTAGTATTTCCAGGGGTAGAACTGAAGCTTTCTTT.

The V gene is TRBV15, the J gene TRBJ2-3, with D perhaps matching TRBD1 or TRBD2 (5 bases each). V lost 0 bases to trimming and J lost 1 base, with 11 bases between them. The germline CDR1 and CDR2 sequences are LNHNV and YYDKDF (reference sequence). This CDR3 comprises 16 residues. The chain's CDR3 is CATSRDGRGRTDTQYF. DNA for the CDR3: TGTGCCACCAGCAGAGATGGTCGGGGCCGCACAGATACGCAGTATTTT. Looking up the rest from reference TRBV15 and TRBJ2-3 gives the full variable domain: DAMVIQNPRYQVTQFGKPVTLSCSQTLNHNVMYWYQQKSSQAPKLLFHYYDKDFNNEADTPDNFQSRRPNTSFCFLDIRSPGLGDTAMYLCATSRDGRGRTDTQYFGPGTRLTVL.

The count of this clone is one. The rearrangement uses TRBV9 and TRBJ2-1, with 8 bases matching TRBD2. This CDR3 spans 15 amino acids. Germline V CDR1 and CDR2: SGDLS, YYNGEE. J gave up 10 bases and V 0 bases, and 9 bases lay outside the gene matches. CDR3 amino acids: CASSVVSSGGREQFF. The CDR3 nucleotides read TGTGCCAGCAGCGTAGTGTCCAGCGGGGGCAGGGAGCAGTTCTTC. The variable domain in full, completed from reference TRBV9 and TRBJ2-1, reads DSGVTQTPKHLITATGQRVTLRCSPRSGDLSVYWYQQSLDQGLQFLIQYYNGEERAKGNILERFSAQQFPDLHSELNLSSLELGDSALYFCASSVVSSGGREQFFGPGTRLTVL.